This entry lists 30 T cell receptor beta chains sequenced from one sample in a study of shared clonotypes between healthy human individuals. The assay was immunoSEQ multiplex PCR, and TCRdb's table has in-frame clones only and misses some. The table includes 1.6 million or so clones, about 96% detected once. What was sequenced was naive CD4+ T cells sorted from blood. Described subset: CD45RA+ positively selected. These receptors were collected from a man aged 25 to 40 in good health.

J is TRBJ2-5 and V is TRBV2; D remains ambiguous. This CDR3 is 12 amino acids long. The germline gives CDR1 SNHLY, CDR2 FYNNEI. V lost 6 bases to trimming and J lost 2 bases, with 7 bases between them. In nucleotides, the CDR3 is TGTGCCAGCAGAGGGCTACAAGAGACCCAGTACTTC. Translation gives CASRGLQETQYF.

The V and J genes are TRBV5-4 and TRBJ1-1; D perhaps matches TRBD1 (5 bases). The CDR3 loop spans 17 amino acids. Between the trimmed V and J ends, which lost 0 bases and 4 bases, there was a span of 19 bases. Germline V CDR1 and CDR2: SGHNT, YYREEE (reference sequence). CDR3 coding DNA: TGTGCCAGCAGCTTGGTCGAACGGGGACGTCGGGGCACTGAAGCTTTCTTT. Protein product: CASSLVERGRRGTEAFF.

The genes are TRBV11-2 and TRBJ1-1, with D perhaps TRBD1 (6 bases). CDR1 is SGHAT and CDR2 is FQNNGV in the germline V gene. The CDR3 length is 13 residues. V lost 5 bases, J lost 9 bases, and 16 bases lay in between. Written as DNA, the CDR3 is TGTGCCAGCAGCCCCAAGGCAGGGGACAAAGCTTTCTTT. This gives the protein CASSPKAGDKAFF.

In DNA, the CDR3 is TGTGCCTGGGGACAGTCAAACGAGCAGTACTTC. Translating gives CAWGQSNEQYF. The genes are TRBV30 and TRBJ2-7, with D perhaps TRBD1 (6 bases). The germline V and J ends were trimmed by 5 bases and 5 bases, with 10 bases remaining between them. Germline loops: CDR1 GTSNPN, CDR2 SVGIG (reference sequence). The CDR3 sequence is 11 residues long.

The V call is TRBV5-1, the J call TRBJ2-2; TRBD1 aligns across 9 bases. The CDR3 has 16 residues. Germline lookup yields CDR1 SGHRS and CDR2 YFSETQ. V shed 4 bases and J 2 bases; nucleotides not matched to a gene: 6. CDR3 DNA: TGCGCCAGCAGCACACAGACAGGGGGAAACACCGGGGAGCTGTTTTTT. This gives the protein CASSTQTGGNTGELFF.

This chain links TRBV25-1 with TRBJ2-2; TRBD1 matches 7 bases. Germline V gene sequence: CDR1 MGHDK, CDR2 SYGVNS. V shed 6 bases and J 4 bases; nucleotides not matched to a gene: 5. The CDR3 is 14 residues long. The CDR3 coding sequence is TGTGCCAGCAGGACGGGACAGATCACCGGGGAGCTGTTTTTT. It yields the protein CASRTGQITGELFF.

The V call is TRBV7-8, the J call TRBJ2-2; D is possibly TRBD2 (5 bases). CDR1 is SGHVS, CDR2 FQNEAQ, per germline. This CDR3 spans 14 amino acids. With 4 bases removed from V and 6 bases from J, the gap between germline ends came to 12 bases. For the CDR3, the DNA is TGTGCCAGCAGCTCTCACACTAGTTCCGGGGAGCTGTTTTTT. It encodes CASSSHTSSGELFF.

This chain uses TRBV6-5 with TRBJ2-2; possibly TRBD1 for D (7 bases). Germline V CDR1 and CDR2: MNHEY, SVGAGI. This CDR3 comprises 14 residues. V lost 6 bases and J lost 7, with 15 bases in between. The CDR3 sequence is CASRRGTANGELFF. CDR3 in DNA: TGTGCCAGCAGACGCGGGACAGCGAACGGGGAGCTGTTTTTT.

V gene TRBV2 combines with J gene TRBJ1-1, with 10 bases lining up with TRBD1. V shed 6 bases, J shed 6 bases, and the junction held 10 bases outside the gene matches. The V gene's germline CDR1 is SNHLY and CDR2 FYNNEI. This CDR3 has 15 amino acids. CDR3 sequence reads: CASSSGQGIVSEAFF. For the CDR3, the DNA is TGTGCCAGCAGCTCGGGACAGGGGATAGTTTCTGAAGCTTTCTTT.

The chain recombines TRBV5-1 with TRBJ1-5; D is uncertain. V was trimmed by 0 bases and J by 5 bases, leaving 6 bases between them. The CDR3 loop spans 13 amino acids. CDR1 is SGHRS and CDR2 is YFSETQ in the germline V gene. The CDR3 reads CASSLDADQPQHF. The CDR3 DNA is TGCGCCAGCAGCTTGGATGCGGATCAGCCCCAGCATTTT.

The chain joins TRBV5-1 to TRBJ2-7; 7 nucleotides match TRBD1. The CDR3 is 16 residues long. Germline values: CDR1 SGHRS, CDR2 YFSETQ. V gave up 0 bases and J gave up 1 base; unmatched junction bases: 7. The CDR3: CASSLDDRVKSYEQYF. CDR3 DNA sequence: TGCGCCAGCAGCTTGGACGACAGGGTTAAGTCCTACGAGCAGTACTTC.

This rearrangement joins TRBV18 to TRBJ2-6, with 11 bases fitting TRBD1. CDR1 is KGHSH and CDR2 is LQKENI in the germline V gene. Trimming cost V 3 bases and J 0 bases; bases outside gene matches: 7. The CDR3 totals 19 residues. The CDR3 bases are TGTGCCAGCTCACCCCCCCCAGGACAGGGGGCCTCTGGGGCCAACGTCCTGACTTTC. It specifies CASSPPPGQGASGANVLTF.

The J gene is TRBJ2-1, the V gene TRBV6-5; D call uncertain. The germline V gene encodes CDR1 MNHEY and CDR2 SVGAGI. This CDR3 is built from 13 residues. The V gene lost 6 bases and the J gene lost 7 bases, with 13 bases spanning the gap. CDR3 DNA: TGTGCCAGCAGGGGATCAACCCGGAATGAGCAGTTCTTC. It specifies CASRGSTRNEQFF.

Here the CDR3 DNA reads TGTGCCATCAGCCAGGACATCTACTCCTCCTACGAGCAGTACTTC. It codes for CAISQDIYSSYEQYF. The chain employs TRBV10-3 and TRBJ2-7; a possible D gene is TRBD1 (5 bases). Looked up from germline, CDR1 is ENHRY and CDR2 is SYGVKD. The V gene lost 6 bases and the J gene lost 0 bases, with 15 bases spanning the gap. The CDR3 runs 15 residues.

CDR3 region: CASSRQVPAAYNEQFF. The CDR3 coding sequence is TGTGCCAGCAGTCGACAGGTACCAGCGGCGTACAATGAGCAGTTCTTC. This chain links TRBV7-8 with TRBJ2-1; D possibly corresponds to TRBD1 (6 bases). Trimming took 6 bases from V and 4 from J, leaving 19 bases between them. This CDR3 is built from 16 residues. Germline-derived CDR1 and CDR2 are SGHVS and FQNEAQ.

The chain carries TRBV9 and TRBJ2-1; the D gene could be TRBD1 or TRBD2 (5 bases each). The germline V gene encodes CDR1 SGDLS and CDR2 YYNGEE. This CDR3 has 15 amino acids. V was trimmed by 4 bases and J by 8 bases, leaving 19 bases between them. The chain's CDR3 is CASSKGPKELDEQFF. CDR3 in DNA: TGTGCCAGCAGCAAGGGACCCAAGGAGCTCGATGAGCAGTTCTTC.

V is TRBV6-1 and J is TRBJ2-1; D is perhaps TRBD2 (5 bases). The V end lost 1 base, the J end lost 9 bases, and 13 bases lay between the germline ends. The germline CDR1 and CDR2 sequences are MNHNS and SASEGT. The length of the CDR3 is 14 residues. CDR3 coding DNA: TGTGCCAGCAGTGAAGTAGGCCCTCGGGGTGAGCAGTTCTTC. Translated: CASSEVGPRGEQFF.

The V gene is TRBV9, the J gene TRBJ2-1; D remains ambiguous. The CDR3 is made up of 13 amino acids. V was cut by 2 bases and J by 7 bases, with 10 bases left in between. CDR1 and CDR2 (germline): SGDLS, YYNGEE. Here the CDR3 reads CASSVSPMNEQFF. The CDR3 nucleotides are TGTGCCAGCAGCGTCAGCCCCATGAATGAGCAGTTCTTC.

Turning to this clone: In the same sample, other DNA sequences code for this CDR3. This CDR3 is CASSQAGSSYNEQFF. The CDR3 DNA sequence: TGCGCCAGCAGCCAAGCCGGGAGCTCCTACAATGAGCAGTTCTTC. The V gene is TRBV4-3, the J gene TRBJ2-1; a possible D gene is TRBD2 (6 bases). The CDR3 totals 15 residues. In germline, CDR1 is LGHNA, CDR2 YSLEER. The V gene lost 1 base and the J gene lost 0 bases, with 7 bases spanning the gap.

Remarks on this clone: At one end, the junction sequence differs from germline, possibly due to a read error. The genes are TRBV7-2 and TRBJ1-4, with unresolved D. The CDR3 sequence is 13 residues long. Germline V gene sequence: CDR1 SGHTA, CDR2 FQGNSA. CDR3 in amino acids: CASSLAQNENLFF. The CDR3 DNA sequence: TGTGCCAGCAGCTTAGCACAGAATGAAAATCTGTTTTTT.

V usage is TRBV30 and J usage is TRBJ2-7; the D gene is possibly TRBD2 (6 bases). Germline V gene sequence: CDR1 GTSNPN, CDR2 SVGIG (reference sequence). The V gene lost 6 bases and the J gene lost 3 bases, with 18 bases spanning the gap. The CDR3 runs to 14 residues. The CDR3 spells CACTLVRGYYEQYF. In nucleotides, the CDR3 is TGTGCCTGCACCCTAGTGCGGGGATACTACGAGCAGTACTTC.

V is TRBV1 and J is TRBJ1-5; TRBD1 reflects the table's D call only, with no check against the DNA. TRBV1 is a listed pseudogene. The length of the CDR3 is 18 residues. The chain's CDR3 is CTSSRKGQIPPSNQPQHF. As DNA, the CDR3 is TGCACCAGCAGCCGGAAGGGACAGATTCCTCCCAGCAATCAGCCCCAGCATTTT.

Written as DNA, the CDR3 is TGTGCCAGCAGTGAAATAGGGCACGGGACCCAGTACTTC. Translated: CASSEIGHGTQYF. The V and J genes are TRBV6-1 and TRBJ2-5; D gene uncertain. The V and J ends lost 2 bases and 7 bases respectively, with 11 bases between them. Germline assignment: CDR1 MNHNS and CDR2 SASEGT. This CDR3 is 13 amino acids long.

This chain links TRBV21-1 with TRBJ2-3; the table's TRBD2 call for D was not verified on the DNA. TRBV21-1 is described as a pseudogene. This CDR3 region has 17 residues. CDR3 amino acids: CASRGLAGGTRTDTQYF. The CDR3 bases are TGTGCCAGCAGGGGACTAGCGGGAGGGACCCGCACAGATACGCAGTATTTT.

The chain joins TRBV5-1 to TRBJ2-3, with D perhaps matching TRBD2 (6 bases). This CDR3 comprises 14 residues. The germline gives CDR1 SGHRS, CDR2 YFSETQ. V dropped 4 bases and J dropped 3 bases, with 12 bases sitting between them. This CDR3 is CASSGGVRTDTQYF. The CDR3 coding sequence is TGCGCCAGCAGCGGAGGGGTCAGGACAGATACGCAGTATTTT.

Regarding this clone: Other nucleotide sequences from this sample produce the same CDR3. The chain combines TRBV25-1 with TRBJ1-1; tentatively, D is TRBD1 (5 bases). Germline CDR1 is MGHDK and CDR2 is SYGVNS. The ends were cut back, 6 bases at V and 3 bases at J, with 5 bases in the middle. This CDR3 is 11 amino acids long. For the CDR3, the DNA is TGTGCCAGCAGAGGGGACACTGAAGCTTTCTTT. Its protein is CASRGDTEAFF.

The chain recombines TRBV9 with TRBJ2-7, with TRBD1 matching over 9 bases. Germline trimming cut 4 bases from V and 2 bases from J; bases unmatched to any gene: 10. The CDR3 is 16 residues long. Germline CDR1 SGDLS, CDR2 YYNGEE. CDR3 DNA: TGTGCCAGCAGCCGATCAGGGACAGGGTTCCCCTACGAGCAGTACTTC. As protein: CASSRSGTGFPYEQYF.

The DNA for the CDR3 is TGTGCCAGCAGTGAATTCCTGACGAACAGGGATTCCTCAGATACGCAGTATTTT. This translates into CASSEFLTNRDSSDTQYF. J is TRBJ2-3 and V is TRBV2; maybe TRBD1 (6 bases). CDR3 size: 18 residues. V gave up 2 bases and J gave up 4 bases, with 22 bases separating them. Germline CDR1 reads SNHLY; CDR2 reads FYNNEI.

This chain connects TRBV27 to TRBJ2-1; 10 nucleotides align to TRBD2. The V gene's germline CDR1 is MNHEY and CDR2 SMNVEV (reference sequence). The ends lost 5 bases at V and 0 bases at J; junction bases unmatched: 7. The CDR3 loop spans 17 amino acids. CDR3 protein: CASSTFSGGGSYNEQFF. As DNA, the CDR3 is TGTGCCAGCAGTACCTTCAGCGGGGGGGGCTCCTACAATGAGCAGTTCTTC.

The chain uses TRBV30 and TRBJ2-1; 12 nucleotides line up with TRBD2. Germline CDR1 reads GTSNPN; CDR2 reads SVGIG (reference sequence). The J segment lost 10 bases and the V segment lost 4 bases, leaving 5 bases of the junction unmatched. The CDR3 runs 13 residues. CDR3 bases: TGTGCCTGGACGAAGGGACTAGCGGGCGAGCAGTTCTTC. Translation: CAWTKGLAGEQFF.